Presented here are 22 T cell receptor beta chains from one specimen sequenced in a study of blood T cell repertoires in COVID-19. TCRdb's table, derived via immunoSEQ multiplex PCR, lists solely in-frame clones and lacks some. This table holds about 340,000 clones, about 83% found once. Sequencing was done on a sample of peripheral blood. These TCRs come from a man aged 30-40 years with active or convalescent COVID-19.

This rearrangement joins TRBV12-5 to TRBJ1-1; D not certain. V was pared by 2 bases and J by 11 bases, with 15 bases between. Germline loops: CDR1 LGHNT, CDR2 FRNRAP. This CDR3 contains 13 residues. The CDR3 region is CASGLPGPGSAFF. The CDR3 DNA is TGTGCTAGTGGTTTGCCCGGTCCGGGTTCGGCTTTCTTT. Based on the CDR3 plus reference TRBV12-5 and TRBJ1-1, the full variable domain is DARVTQTPRHKVTEMGQEVTMRCQPILGHNTVFWYRQTMMQGLELLAYFRNRAPLDDSGMPKDRFSAEMPDATLATLKIQPSEPRDSAVYFCASGLPGPGSAFFGQGTRLTVV.

The V call is TRBV10-1, the J call TRBJ2-7; 7 bases align to TRBD2. Trimming at V came to 11 bases and at J to 5 bases, leaving 9 bases not matched to a gene. CDR1 and CDR2 from the germline V gene are WNHNN and SYGVQD (reference sequence). This CDR3 spans 12 amino acids. CDR3 in DNA: TGCGCCGGTGGCGGGAGTCCAGACGAGCAGTACTTC. This gives the protein CAGGGSPDEQYF.

The genes are TRBV19 and TRBJ1-2, with 7 nucleotides matching TRBD1. Looked up from germline, CDR1 is LNHDA and CDR2 is SQIVND (reference sequence). The CDR3 has 14 residues. The trim removed 4 bases at V and 2 bases at J, leaving 4 bases unmatched. This chain's CDR3 is CASSKGGGNYGYTF. The CDR3 coding sequence is TGTGCCAGTAGTAAAGGGGGCGGGAACTATGGCTACACCTTC.

This chain uses TRBV6-1 with TRBJ2-3, with D possibly TRBD1 on 6 matching bases. The length of the CDR3 is 14 residues. Trimming stripped 8 bases from V and 7 bases from J, with 19 bases between. Germline CDR1 MNHNS, CDR2 SASEGT. CDR3 protein: CASEGSGDWNTQYF. CDR3 DNA sequence: TGTGCCAGCGAAGGGTCAGGGGATTGGAATACGCAGTATTTT.

The chain employs TRBV30 and TRBJ2-7; weak D call: TRBD2 (6 bases). Trimming cost V 0 bases and J 7 bases, with 16 bases left between them. The CDR3 is 14 residues long. Germline lookup yields CDR1 GTSNPN and CDR2 SVGIG (reference sequence). The CDR3 DNA follows: TGTGCCTGGAGTGTACGAGGAGGGGCGCGGGAGCAGTACTTC. Translated: CAWSVRGGAREQYF.

The rearrangement joins TRBV4-3 to TRBJ1-3; D uncertain. The CDR3 extends over 17 amino acids. Per the germline V gene, CDR1 is LGHNA and CDR2 is YSLEER. V shed 0 bases and J shed 4 bases, with 16 bases lying between them. The CDR3: CASSQERRGGRGNTIYF. CDR3 nucleotides: TGCGCCAGCAGCCAAGAGAGGAGAGGAGGGAGAGGAAACACCATATATTTT.

The CDR3 is CASSYSPSETQYF. In DNA form, the CDR3 reads TGTGCCAGCAGTTACTCCCCGTCGGAGACCCAGTACTTC. This chain uses TRBV6-6 with TRBJ2-5, with unresolved D. The germline V gene encodes CDR1 MNHNY and CDR2 SVGAGI (reference sequence). CDR3 size: 13 residues. Trimming removed 0 bases from V and 5 bases from J, with 7 bases in between.

This clone was seen a handful of times. The rearrangement links TRBV6-4 to TRBJ1-5, with TRBD1 identical over 7 bases. V shed 9 bases, J shed 3 bases, and the junction held 11 bases outside the gene matches. The CDR3 loop spans 15 amino acids. Germline lookup yields CDR1 MRHNA and CDR2 SNTAGT. Here the CDR3 reads CARATRTGNNQPQHF. In DNA, the CDR3 is TGTGCCAGGGCCACTCGGACAGGAAACAATCAGCCCCAGCATTTT.

This clone has more than one count but fewer than ten. The chain combines TRBV12-5 with TRBJ2-3, with D unresolved. Germline V CDR1 and CDR2: LGHNT, FRNRAP. Trimming took 5 bases from V and 7 from J, leaving 10 bases between them. The CDR3 loop spans 12 amino acids. CDR3 in amino acids: CASGPNGHTQYF. The CDR3 region has the DNA TGTGCTAGTGGTCCTAACGGTCATACGCAGTATTTT.

In its sample, this clone was seen a few times. This chain joins TRBV5-4 and TRBJ1-2; the match to TRBD1 covers 12 bases. Per the germline V gene, CDR1 is SGHNT and CDR2 is YYREEE (reference sequence). This CDR3 contains 14 residues. Trimming cost V 4 bases and J 8 bases; bases outside gene matches: 6. The CDR3 loop reads CASSRDRGLEGYTF. The CDR3 DNA is TGTGCCAGCAGCCGGGACAGGGGGCTAGAAGGCTACACCTTC. Looking up the rest from reference TRBV5-4 and TRBJ1-2 gives the full variable domain: ETGVTQSPTHLIKTRGQQVTLRCSSQSGHNTVSWYQQALGQGPQFIFQYYREEENGRGNFPPRFSGLQFPNYSSELNVNALELDDSALYLCASSRDRGLEGYTFGSGTRLTVV.

This chain links TRBV2 with TRBJ1-5, with 8 bases identical to TRBD1. V lost 6 bases to trimming and J lost 4 bases; unmatched junction nucleotides: 8. The CDR3 has 15 amino acids. CDR1 is SNHLY, CDR2 FYNNEI, per germline. The CDR3 sequence is CASSQGASRNQPQHF. The CDR3 DNA reads as TGTGCCAGCAGCCAGGGGGCAAGTAGGAATCAGCCCCAGCATTTT.

The gene calls are TRBV6-4 and TRBJ1-5; no definite D call. The CDR3 runs 12 residues. From germline, CDR1 is MRHNA and CDR2 SNTAGT. Trimming cost V 8 bases and J 6 bases, with 11 bases left between them. CDR3 residues: CASLVGSQPQHF. CDR3 nucleotide sequence: TGTGCCAGCTTGGTGGGGAGTCAGCCCCAGCATTTT.

The V and J genes are TRBV20-1 and TRBJ2-7, with 12 bases that match TRBD2. Trimming cost V 3 bases and J 1 base; bases outside gene matches: 10. This CDR3 is built from 17 residues. CDR1 and CDR2 from the germline V gene are DFQATT and SNEGSKA (reference sequence). CDR3 bases: TGCAGTGCTAGTTGGTCTAGCGGGAGGGTTCGATCCTACGAGCAGTACTTC. As protein: CSASWSSGRVRSYEQYF.

The gene calls are TRBV7-2 and TRBJ1-4, with D tentatively TRBD1 (5 bases). The CDR3 totals 15 residues. With 5 bases removed from V and 4 bases from J, the gap between germline ends came to 14 bases. Germline V gene lookup returns CDR1 SGHTA and CDR2 FQGNSA. CDR3 loop: CASSPRAGGNEKLFF. The CDR3 coding sequence is TGTGCCAGCAGCCCTCGTGCCGGGGGTAATGAAAAACTGTTTTTT.

The chain has TRBV7-9 and TRBJ2-1; 7 bases are shared with TRBD2. The V segment lost 1 base and the J segment 2 bases; nucleotides outside the gene matches: 5. CDR3 length: 16 amino acids. Germline CDR1 is SEHNR and CDR2 is FQNEAQ (reference sequence). CDR3 loop: CASSLGGGTAYNEQFF. The CDR3 nucleotides are TGTGCCAGCAGCTTAGGGGGGGGAACCGCCTACAATGAGCAGTTCTTC.

This clone appeared a few times. The chain uses TRBV30 and TRBJ1-3; 12 bases are shared with TRBD1. Germline V CDR1 and CDR2: GTSNPN, SVGIG (reference sequence). The V and J ends lost 5 bases and 8 bases, in that order; junction bases with no gene match: 7. The CDR3 contains 14 residues. CDR3 in amino acids: CAWGTGGGGDTIYF. CDR3 sequence (DNA): TGTGCCTGGGGGACAGGGGGCGGAGGAGACACCATATATTTT.

In its sample, this clone was seen a few times. The chain couples TRBV5-6 to TRBJ1-5; 9 bases line up with TRBD1. Germline CDR1 SGHDT, CDR2 YYEEEE. This CDR3 contains 15 residues. V gave up 4 bases and J gave up 5 bases; unmatched junction bases: 7. In nucleotides, the CDR3 is TGTGCCAGCAGCCACAGCCGGGACAGGGATCAGCCCCAGCATTTT. Its translation: CASSHSRDRDQPQHF. Combining the CDR3 with reference TRBV5-6 and TRBJ1-5 gives the whole variable domain DAGVTQSPTHLIKTRGQQVTLRCSPKSGHDTVSWYQQALGQGPQFIFQYYEEEERQRGNFPDRFSGHQFPNYSSELNVNALLLGDSALYLCASSHSRDRDQPQHFGDGTRLSIL.

In this sample, this clone turned up a few times. This sequence joins TRBV6-1 and TRBJ1-5; D perhaps matches TRBD1 (6 bases). Germline values: CDR1 MNHNS, CDR2 SASEGT. Trimming took 1 base from V and 3 from J, leaving 10 bases between them. The CDR3 spans 15 residues. The CDR3 here is CASSEETGVNQPQHF. CDR3 sequence (DNA): TGTGCCAGCAGTGAAGAGACAGGTGTCAATCAGCCCCAGCATTTT.

V usage is TRBV19 and J usage is TRBJ2-3; perhaps TRBD2 as D (6 bases). The V end was cut by 7 bases, the J end by 8 bases, with 22 bases between. Germline loops: CDR1 LNHDA, CDR2 SQIVND (reference sequence). The CDR3 loop spans 15 amino acids. CDR3 sequence reads: CASTIGGTADGTQYF. The CDR3, as DNA: TGTGCCAGTACCATCGGCGGGACGGCCGATGGTACGCAGTATTTT.

This chain links TRBV18 with TRBJ1-1; 9 nucleotides line up with TRBD1. The CDR3 is made up of 14 amino acids. The V and J ends lost 5 bases and 3 bases, in that order; junction bases with no gene match: 4. The germline gives CDR1 KGHSH, CDR2 LQKENI. As DNA, the CDR3 is TGTGCCAGCTCATTACAGGGGGCGGACACTGAAGCTTTCTTT. Translating gives CASSLQGADTEAFF.

This chain joins TRBV11-1 and TRBJ2-2; 7 positions match TRBD1. The V segment lost 4 bases and the J segment 7 bases; nucleotides outside the gene matches: 12. Germline V CDR1 and CDR2: SGHAT, FQDESV (reference sequence). The CDR3 consists of 16 residues. The CDR3 DNA reads as TGTGCCAGCAGCTGGCCCGGGACAGCCTCCGACGGGGAGCTGTTTTTT. This translates into CASSWPGTASDGELFF.

This chain links TRBV20-1 with TRBJ2-7; D gene unclear. Germline loops: CDR1 DFQATT, CDR2 SNEGSKA (reference sequence). With 3 bases removed from V and 6 bases from J, the gap between germline ends came to 9 bases. The CDR3 has 11 amino acids. The CDR3 sequence: CSASPMSEQYF. In DNA, the CDR3 is TGCAGTGCTAGCCCCATGAGCGAGCAGTACTTC.